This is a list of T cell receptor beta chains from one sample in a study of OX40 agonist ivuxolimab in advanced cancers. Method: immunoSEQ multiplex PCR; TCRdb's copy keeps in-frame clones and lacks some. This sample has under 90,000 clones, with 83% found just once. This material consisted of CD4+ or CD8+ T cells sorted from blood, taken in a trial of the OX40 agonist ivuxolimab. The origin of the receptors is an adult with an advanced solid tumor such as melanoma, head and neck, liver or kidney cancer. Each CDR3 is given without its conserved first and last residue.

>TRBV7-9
ASSLAGQTNTEAF
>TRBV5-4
ASSLGPGATNSPLH
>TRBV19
ASSMLGETQY
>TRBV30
AWKGTSWSGELF
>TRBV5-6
ASSPGQAPTNEKLF
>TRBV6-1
ASRRTGNTEAF
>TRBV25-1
ASSEIYVGRGTEAF
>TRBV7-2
ASSLARGRGGRGQPQH
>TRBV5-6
ASSVLNRGRGGGYT
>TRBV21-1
AGKGGV
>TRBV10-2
ASSGSTRTGQY
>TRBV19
ASSTRDSYNSPLH
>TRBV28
ASRHTGELF
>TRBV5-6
ASSESRTGANYGYT